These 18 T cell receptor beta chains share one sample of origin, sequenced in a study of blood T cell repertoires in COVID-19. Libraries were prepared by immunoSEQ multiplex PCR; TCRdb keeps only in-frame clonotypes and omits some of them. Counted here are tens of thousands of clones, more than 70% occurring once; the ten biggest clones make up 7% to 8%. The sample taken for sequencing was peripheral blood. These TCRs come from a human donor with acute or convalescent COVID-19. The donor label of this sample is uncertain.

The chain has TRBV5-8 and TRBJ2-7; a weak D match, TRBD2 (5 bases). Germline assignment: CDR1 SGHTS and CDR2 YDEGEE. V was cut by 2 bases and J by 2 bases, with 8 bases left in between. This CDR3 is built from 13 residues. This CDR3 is CASSFPGTYEQYF. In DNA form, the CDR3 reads TGTGCCAGCAGCTTCCCGGGGACCTACGAGCAGTACTTC. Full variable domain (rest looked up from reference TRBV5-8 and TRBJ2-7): EAGVTQSPTHLIKTRGQQATLRCSPISGHTSVYWYQQALGLGLQFLLWYDEGEERNRGNFPPRFSGRQFPNYSSELNVNALELEDSALYLCASSFPGTYEQYFGPGTRLTVT.

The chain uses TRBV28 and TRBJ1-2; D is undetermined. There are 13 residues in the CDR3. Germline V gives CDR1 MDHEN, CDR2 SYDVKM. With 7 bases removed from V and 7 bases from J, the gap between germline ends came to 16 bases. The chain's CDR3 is CASNPHRRGGYTF. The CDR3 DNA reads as TGTGCCAGCAACCCCCATCGACGGGGTGGCTACACCTTC.

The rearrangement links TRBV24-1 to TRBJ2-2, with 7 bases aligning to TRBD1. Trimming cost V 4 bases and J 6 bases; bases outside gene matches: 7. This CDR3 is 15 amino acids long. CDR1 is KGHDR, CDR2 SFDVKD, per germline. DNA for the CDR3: TGTGCCACCAGTGAGCCTACAGGGGATCCCGGGGAGCTGTTTTTT. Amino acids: CATSEPTGDPGELFF.

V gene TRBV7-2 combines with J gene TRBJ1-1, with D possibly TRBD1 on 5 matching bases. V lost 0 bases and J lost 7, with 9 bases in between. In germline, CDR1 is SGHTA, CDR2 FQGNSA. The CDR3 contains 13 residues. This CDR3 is CASSLAGAVEAFF. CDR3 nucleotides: TGTGCCAGCAGCTTAGCAGGGGCGGTTGAAGCTTTCTTT.

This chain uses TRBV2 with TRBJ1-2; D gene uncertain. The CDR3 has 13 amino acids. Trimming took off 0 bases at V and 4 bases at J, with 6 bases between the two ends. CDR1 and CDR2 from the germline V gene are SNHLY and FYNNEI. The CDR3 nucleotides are TGTGCCAGCAGTGAAGCCCAGTTCTATGGCTACACCTTC. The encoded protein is CASSEAQFYGYTF.

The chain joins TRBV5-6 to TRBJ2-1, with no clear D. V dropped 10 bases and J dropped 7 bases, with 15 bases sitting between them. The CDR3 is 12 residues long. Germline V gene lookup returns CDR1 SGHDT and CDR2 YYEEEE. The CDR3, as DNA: TGTGCCTCCACGTCTTACGGTAATGAGCAGTTCTTC. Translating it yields CASTSYGNEQFF.

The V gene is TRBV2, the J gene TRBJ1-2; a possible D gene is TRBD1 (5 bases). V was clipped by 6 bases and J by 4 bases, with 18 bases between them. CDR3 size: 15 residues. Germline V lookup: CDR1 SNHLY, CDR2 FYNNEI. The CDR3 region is CASSRKTENRYGYTF. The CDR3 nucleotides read TGTGCCAGCAGCAGGAAGACAGAAAACCGCTATGGCTACACCTTC.

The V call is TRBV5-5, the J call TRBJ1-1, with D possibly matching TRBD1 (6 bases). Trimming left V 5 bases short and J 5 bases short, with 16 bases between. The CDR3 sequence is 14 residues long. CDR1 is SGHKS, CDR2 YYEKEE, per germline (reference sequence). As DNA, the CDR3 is TGTGCCAGCAGGGTGGCGGGAGGGGGTACTGAAGCTTTCTTT. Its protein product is CASRVAGGGTEAFF.

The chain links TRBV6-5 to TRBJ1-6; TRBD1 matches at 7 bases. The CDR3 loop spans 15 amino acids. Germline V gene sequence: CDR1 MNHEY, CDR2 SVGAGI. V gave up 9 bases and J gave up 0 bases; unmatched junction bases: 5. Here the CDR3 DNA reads TGTGCCAGTTCAGGGGGAACCTCCTATAATTCACCCCTCCACTTT. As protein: CASSGGTSYNSPLHF.

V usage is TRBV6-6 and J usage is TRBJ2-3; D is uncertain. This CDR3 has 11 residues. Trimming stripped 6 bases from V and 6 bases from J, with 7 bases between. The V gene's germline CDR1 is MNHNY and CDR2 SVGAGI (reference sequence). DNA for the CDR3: TGTGCCAGCAGCTTGTCGGATACGCAGTATTTT. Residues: CASSLSDTQYF.

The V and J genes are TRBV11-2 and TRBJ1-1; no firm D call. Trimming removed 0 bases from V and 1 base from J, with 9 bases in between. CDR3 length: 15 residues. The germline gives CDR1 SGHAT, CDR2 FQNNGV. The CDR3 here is CASSLETAGNTEAFF. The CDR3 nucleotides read TGTGCCAGCAGCTTAGAAACGGCAGGGAACACTGAAGCTTTCTTT.

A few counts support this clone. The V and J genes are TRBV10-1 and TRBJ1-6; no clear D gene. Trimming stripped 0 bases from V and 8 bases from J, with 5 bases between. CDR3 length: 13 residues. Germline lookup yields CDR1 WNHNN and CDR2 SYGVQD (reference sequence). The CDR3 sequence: CASSESIDSPLHF. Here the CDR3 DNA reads TGCGCCAGCAGTGAGTCTATCGATTCACCCCTCCACTTT.

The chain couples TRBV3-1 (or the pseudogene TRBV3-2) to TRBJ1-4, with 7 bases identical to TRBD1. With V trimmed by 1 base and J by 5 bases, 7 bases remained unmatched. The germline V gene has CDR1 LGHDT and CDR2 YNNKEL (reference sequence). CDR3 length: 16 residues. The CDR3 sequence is CASSQVHRGSNEKLFF. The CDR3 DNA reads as TGTGCCAGCAGCCAAGTTCACAGGGGTTCAAATGAAAAACTGTTTTTT.

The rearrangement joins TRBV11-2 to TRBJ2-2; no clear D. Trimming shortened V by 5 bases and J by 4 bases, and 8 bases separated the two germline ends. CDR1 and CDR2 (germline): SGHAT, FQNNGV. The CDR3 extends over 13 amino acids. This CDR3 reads CASSPISTGELFF. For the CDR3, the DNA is TGTGCCAGCAGCCCTATATCCACCGGGGAGCTGTTTTTT.

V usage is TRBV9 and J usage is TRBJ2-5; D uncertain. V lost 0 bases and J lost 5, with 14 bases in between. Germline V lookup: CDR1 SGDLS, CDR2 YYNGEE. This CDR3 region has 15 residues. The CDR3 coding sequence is TGTGCCAGCAGCGTAGAGGCTCACAACGGGGAGACCCAGTACTTC. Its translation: CASSVEAHNGETQYF. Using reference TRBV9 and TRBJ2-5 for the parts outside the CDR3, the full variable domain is DSGVTQTPKHLITATGQRVTLRCSPRSGDLSVYWYQQSLDQGLQFLIQYYNGEERAKGNILERFSAQQFPDLHSELNLSSLELGDSALYFCASSVEAHNGETQYFGPGTRLLVL.

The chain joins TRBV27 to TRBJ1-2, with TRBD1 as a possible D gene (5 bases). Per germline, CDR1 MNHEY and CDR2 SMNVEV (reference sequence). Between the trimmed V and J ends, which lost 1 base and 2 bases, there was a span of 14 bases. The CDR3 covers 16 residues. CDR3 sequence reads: CASSLFSPAGNYGYTF. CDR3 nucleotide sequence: TGTGCCAGCAGTTTATTCTCCCCGGCAGGGAACTATGGCTACACCTTC.

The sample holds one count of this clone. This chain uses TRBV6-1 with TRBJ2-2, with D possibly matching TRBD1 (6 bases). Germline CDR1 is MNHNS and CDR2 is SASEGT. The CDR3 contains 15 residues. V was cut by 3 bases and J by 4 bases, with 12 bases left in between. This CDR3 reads CASSDQNRATGELFF. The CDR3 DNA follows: TGTGCCAGCAGTGACCAGAACAGGGCCACCGGGGAGCTGTTTTTT.

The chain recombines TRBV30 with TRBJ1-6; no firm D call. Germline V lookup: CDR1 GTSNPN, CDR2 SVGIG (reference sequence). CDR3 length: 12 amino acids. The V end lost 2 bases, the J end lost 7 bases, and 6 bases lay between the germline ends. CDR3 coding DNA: TGTGCCTGGAGTCCGCGAAATTCACCCCTCCACTTT. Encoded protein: CAWSPRNSPLHF.